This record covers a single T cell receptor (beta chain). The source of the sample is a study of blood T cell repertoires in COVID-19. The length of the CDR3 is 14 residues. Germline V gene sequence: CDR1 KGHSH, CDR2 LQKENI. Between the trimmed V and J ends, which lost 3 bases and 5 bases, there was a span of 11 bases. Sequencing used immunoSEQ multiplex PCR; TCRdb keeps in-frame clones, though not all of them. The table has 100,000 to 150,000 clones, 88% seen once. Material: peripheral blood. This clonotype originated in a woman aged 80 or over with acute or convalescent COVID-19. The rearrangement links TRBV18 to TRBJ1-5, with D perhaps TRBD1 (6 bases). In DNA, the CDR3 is TGTGCCAGCTCACCGACAGGTACTGATCAGCCCCAGCATTTT. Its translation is CASSPTGTDQPQHF.